What follows describes a single T cell receptor (beta chain). The source of the sample is a study of control samples from healthy donors and cancer patients. V was pared by 3 bases and J by 3 bases, with 19 bases between. This CDR3 comprises 17 residues. CDR1 is MGHRA, CDR2 YSYEKL, per germline. TCRdb's copy holds only in-frame clones and misses some; the assay was immunoSEQ multiplex PCR. The sample has approximately 160,000 clones; 85% to 95% are singletons. The origin of this receptor is a woman under 30 in good health. The sample was blood. This chain joins TRBV4-1 and TRBJ2-3; either TRBD1 or TRBD2 may supply D (6 bases each). The CDR3 protein is CASSQPGARAGTDTQYF. CDR3 sequence (DNA): TGCGCCAGCAGCCAGCCGGGGGCCCGGGCCGGTACAGATACGCAGTATTTT.